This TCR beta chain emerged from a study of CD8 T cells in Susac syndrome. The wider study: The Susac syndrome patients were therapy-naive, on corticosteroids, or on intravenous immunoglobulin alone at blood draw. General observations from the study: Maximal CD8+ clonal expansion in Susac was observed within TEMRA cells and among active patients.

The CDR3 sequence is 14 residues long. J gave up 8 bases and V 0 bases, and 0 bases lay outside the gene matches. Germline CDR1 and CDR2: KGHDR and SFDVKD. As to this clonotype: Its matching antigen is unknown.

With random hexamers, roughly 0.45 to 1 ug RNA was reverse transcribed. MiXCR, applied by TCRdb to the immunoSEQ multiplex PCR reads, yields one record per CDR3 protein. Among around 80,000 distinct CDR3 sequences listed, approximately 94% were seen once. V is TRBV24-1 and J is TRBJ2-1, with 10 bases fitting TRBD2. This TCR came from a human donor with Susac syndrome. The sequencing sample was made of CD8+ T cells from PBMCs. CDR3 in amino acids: CATSDLGLADEQFF. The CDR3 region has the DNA TGTGCCACCAGTGATTTGGGACTAGCGGATGAGCAGTTCTTC.